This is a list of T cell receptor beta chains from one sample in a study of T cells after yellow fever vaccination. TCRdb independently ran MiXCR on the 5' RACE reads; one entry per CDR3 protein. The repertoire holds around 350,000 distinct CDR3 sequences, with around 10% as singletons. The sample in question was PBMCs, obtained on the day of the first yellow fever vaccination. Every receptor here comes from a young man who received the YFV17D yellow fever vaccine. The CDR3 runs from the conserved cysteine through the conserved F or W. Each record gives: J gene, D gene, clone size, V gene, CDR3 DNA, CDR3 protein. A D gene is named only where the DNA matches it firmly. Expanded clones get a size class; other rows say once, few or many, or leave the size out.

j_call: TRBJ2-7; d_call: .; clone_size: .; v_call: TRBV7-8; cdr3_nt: TGTGCCAGCAGCTTCTCCGACGCCGACTGGCATACCGAGCAGTACTTC; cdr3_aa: CASSFSDADWHTEQYF
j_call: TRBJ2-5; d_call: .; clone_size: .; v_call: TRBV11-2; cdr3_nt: TGTGCCAGCAGCTTAGCCGGGACCGGAGGGGAGACCCAGTACTTC; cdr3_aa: CASSLAGTGGETQYF
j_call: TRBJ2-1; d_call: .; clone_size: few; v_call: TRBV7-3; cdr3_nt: TGTGCCAGCAGCTTAACACGTTGGAGTCCTGAGCAGTTCTTC; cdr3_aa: CASSLTRWSPEQFF
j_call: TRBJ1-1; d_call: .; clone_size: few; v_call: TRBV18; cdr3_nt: TGTGCCAGCTCACCATATGGAGGCACTGAAGCTTTCTTT; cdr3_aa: CASSPYGGTEAFF
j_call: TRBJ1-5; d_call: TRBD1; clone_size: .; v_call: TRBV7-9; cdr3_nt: TGTGCCAGCAGCTTAACGGGAGGGACAGGCGTTAATCAGCCCCAGCATTTT; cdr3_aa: CASSLTGGTGVNQPQHF
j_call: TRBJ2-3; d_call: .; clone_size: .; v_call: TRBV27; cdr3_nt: TGTGCCAGCCGCACGGGACTTTTGATAGATACGCAGTATTTT; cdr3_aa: CASRTGLLIDTQYF
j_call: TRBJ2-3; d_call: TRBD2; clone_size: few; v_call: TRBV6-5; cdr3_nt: TGTGCCAGCAGTTGGACTAGCGGGGGTCAACATACGCAGTATTTT; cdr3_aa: CASSWTSGGQHTQYF
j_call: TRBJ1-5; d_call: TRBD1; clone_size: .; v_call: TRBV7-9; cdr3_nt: TGTGCCAGCAGCTCATCCGGGACAGACAATCAGCCCCAGCATTTT; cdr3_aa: CASSSSGTDNQPQHF
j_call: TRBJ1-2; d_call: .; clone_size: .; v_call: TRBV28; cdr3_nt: TGTGCCAGCAGTTCATCGACTATGAACTATGGCTACACCTTC; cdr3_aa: CASSSSTMNYGYTF
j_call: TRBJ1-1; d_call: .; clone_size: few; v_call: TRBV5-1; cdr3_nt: TGCGCCAGCAGCTTCAGGGGCTCTAACACTGAAGCTTTCTTT; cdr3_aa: CASSFRGSNTEAFF
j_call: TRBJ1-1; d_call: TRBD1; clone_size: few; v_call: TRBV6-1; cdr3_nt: TGTGCCAGCAGTCCGGTGGGACAGGCGAATCTGGGGGAAGCTTTCTTT; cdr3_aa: CASSPVGQANLGEAFF
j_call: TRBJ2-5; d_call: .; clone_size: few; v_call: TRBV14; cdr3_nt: TGTGCCAGCAGCCACGAGGTAGAGACCCAGTACTTC; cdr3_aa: CASSHEVETQYF
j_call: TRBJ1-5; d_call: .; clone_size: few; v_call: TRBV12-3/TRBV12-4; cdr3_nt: TGTGCCAGCAGTTCCATATCGTGGCCCCAGCATTTT; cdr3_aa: CASSSISWPQHF
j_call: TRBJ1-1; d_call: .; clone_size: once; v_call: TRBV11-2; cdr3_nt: TGTGCCAGCAGCTGGGTGACGACTGAAGCTTTCTTT; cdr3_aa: CASSWVTTEAFF
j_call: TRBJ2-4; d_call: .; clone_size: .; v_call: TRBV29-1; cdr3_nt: TGCAGCGCTGGGGACACCTTAGCCAAAAACATTCAGTACTTC; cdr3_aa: CSAGDTLAKNIQYF
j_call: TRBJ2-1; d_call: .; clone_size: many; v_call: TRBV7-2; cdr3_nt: TGTGCCAGCAGCTTAGTTCAAATGAATGAGCAGTTCTTC; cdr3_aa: CASSLVQMNEQFF
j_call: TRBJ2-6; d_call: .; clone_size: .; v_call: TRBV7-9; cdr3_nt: TGTGCCAGCAGCTTTAAGGGGGGGGCCAACGTCCTGACTTTC; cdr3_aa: CASSFKGGANVLTF
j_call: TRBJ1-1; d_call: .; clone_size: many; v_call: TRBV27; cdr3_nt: TGTGCCAGCAGTTTATCTTTAGGGTACACTGAAGCTTTCTTT; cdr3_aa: CASSLSLGYTEAFF
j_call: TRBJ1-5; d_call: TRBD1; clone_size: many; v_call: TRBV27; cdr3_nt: TGTGCCACCTCAGGGGGAAGCAATCAGCCCCAGCATTTT; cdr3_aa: CATSGGSNQPQHF
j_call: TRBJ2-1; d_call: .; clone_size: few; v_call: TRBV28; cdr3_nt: TGTGCCAGCAGACCCTGGGAACAGGGCAATGAGCAGTTCTTC; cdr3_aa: CASRPWEQGNEQFF
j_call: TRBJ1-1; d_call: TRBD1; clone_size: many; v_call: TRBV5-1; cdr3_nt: TGCGCCAGCAGCTTGGGACAGGGGAGCACTGAAGCTTTCTTT; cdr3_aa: CASSLGQGSTEAFF
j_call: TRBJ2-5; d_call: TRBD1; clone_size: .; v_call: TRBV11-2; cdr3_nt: TGTGCCAGCAGCCCCGGGACAGTTCATCAAGAGACCCAGTACTTC; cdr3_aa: CASSPGTVHQETQYF
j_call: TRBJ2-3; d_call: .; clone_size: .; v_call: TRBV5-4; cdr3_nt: TGTGCCAGCAGCTTGGGCGGTCTCACAGATACGCAGTATTTT; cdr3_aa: CASSLGGLTDTQYF
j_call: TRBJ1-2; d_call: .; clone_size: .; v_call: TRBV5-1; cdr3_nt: TGCGCCAGCAGCGAGAGCCTTACTAACTATGGCTACACCTTC; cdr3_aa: CASSESLTNYGYTF
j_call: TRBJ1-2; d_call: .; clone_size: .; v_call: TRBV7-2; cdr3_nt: TGTGCCAGCAGCCGATCGAGGACGGCAACCTTC; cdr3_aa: CASSRSRTATF
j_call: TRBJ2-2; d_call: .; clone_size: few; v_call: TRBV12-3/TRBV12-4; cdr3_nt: TGTGCCAGCAGTTTGGGGTTCCCAACGGAGAACACCGGGGAGCTGTTTTTT; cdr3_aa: CASSLGFPTENTGELFF
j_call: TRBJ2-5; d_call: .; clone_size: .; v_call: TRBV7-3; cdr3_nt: TGTGCCAGCAGCGCCGCCCCCAAGGAGACCCAGTACTTC; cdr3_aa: CASSAAPKETQYF
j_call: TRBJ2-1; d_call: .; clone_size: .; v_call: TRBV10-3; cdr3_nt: TGTGCCATCAGTGACGGTCTGGGTGGTGAGCAGTTCTTC; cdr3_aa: CAISDGLGGEQFF
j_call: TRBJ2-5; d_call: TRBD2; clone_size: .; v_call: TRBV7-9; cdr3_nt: TGTGCCAGCCAGGGACTAGCTGGAGAGACCCAGTACTTC; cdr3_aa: CASQGLAGETQYF
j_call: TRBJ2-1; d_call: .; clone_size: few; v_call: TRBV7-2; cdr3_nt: TGTGCCAGCAGCTCTCTACCCCCGCCGGGTAATGAGCAGTTCTTC; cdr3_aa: CASSSLPPPGNEQFF
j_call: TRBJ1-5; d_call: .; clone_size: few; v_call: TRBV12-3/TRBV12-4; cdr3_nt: TGTGCCAGCACCTCTCTGGGTCAGCCCCAGCATTTT; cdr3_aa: CASTSLGQPQHF
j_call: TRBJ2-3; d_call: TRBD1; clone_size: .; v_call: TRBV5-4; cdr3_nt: TGTGCCAGCAGCTGGGGACAGACTACAGATACGCAGTATTTT; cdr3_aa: CASSWGQTTDTQYF
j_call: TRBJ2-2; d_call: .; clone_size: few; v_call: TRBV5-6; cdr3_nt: TGTGCCAGACAAACGAGAGATGGGGGCACCGGGGAGCTGTTTTTT; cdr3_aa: CARQTRDGGTGELFF
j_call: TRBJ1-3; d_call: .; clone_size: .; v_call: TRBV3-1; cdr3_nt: TGTGCCAGCAGTCTCGGGTCGGTCTCTGGAAACACCATATATTTT; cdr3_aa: CASSLGSVSGNTIYF
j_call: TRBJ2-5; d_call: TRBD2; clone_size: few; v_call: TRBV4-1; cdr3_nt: TGCGCCAGCAGTCCCTACCTGCGGCTAGCGGGGGAGGAGACCCAGTACTTC; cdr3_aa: CASSPYLRLAGEETQYF
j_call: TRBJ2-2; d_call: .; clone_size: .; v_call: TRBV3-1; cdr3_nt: TGTGCCAGCAGCCAAGATTTCAGCACCGGGGAGCTGTTTTTT; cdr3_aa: CASSQDFSTGELFF
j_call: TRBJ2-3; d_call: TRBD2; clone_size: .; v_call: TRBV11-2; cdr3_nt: TGTGCCAGCAGTGGGGTAGCGGGGACCCTGGGTACGCAGTATTTT; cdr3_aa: CASSGVAGTLGTQYF
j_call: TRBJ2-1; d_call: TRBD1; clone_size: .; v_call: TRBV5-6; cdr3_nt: TGTGCCAGCAGCGTCTACCCCGGGACAGGGTACAATGAGCAGTTCTTC; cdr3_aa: CASSVYPGTGYNEQFF
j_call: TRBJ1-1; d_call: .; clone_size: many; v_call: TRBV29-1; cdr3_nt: TGCAGCGTTGCAACCTTGTCAGGGTCGGGCACTGAAGCTTTCTTT; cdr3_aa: CSVATLSGSGTEAFF
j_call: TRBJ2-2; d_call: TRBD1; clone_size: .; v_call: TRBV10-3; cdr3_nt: TGTGCCATCAGGGAGGGACAGGGGAGGACCACCGGGGAGCTGTTTTTT; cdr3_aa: CAIREGQGRTTGELFF
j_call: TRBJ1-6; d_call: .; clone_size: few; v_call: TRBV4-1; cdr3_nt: TGCGCCAGCAGCCACAGACGGGGGAGTGGGTCACCCCTCCACTTT; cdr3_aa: CASSHRRGSGSPLHF
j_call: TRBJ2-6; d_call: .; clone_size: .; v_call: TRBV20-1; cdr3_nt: TGCAGTGCTCTGGCGAACTCTGGGGCCAACGTCCTGACTTTC; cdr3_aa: CSALANSGANVLTF
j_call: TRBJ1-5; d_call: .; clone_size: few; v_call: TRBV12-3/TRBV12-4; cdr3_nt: TGTGCCAGCAGCATGGACGGATATAGCAATCAGCCCCAGCATTTT; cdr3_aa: CASSMDGYSNQPQHF
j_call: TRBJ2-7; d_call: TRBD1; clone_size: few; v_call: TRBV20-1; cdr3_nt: TGCAGTGCTCACCCCGGGACAGGCTCCTACGAGCAGTACTTC; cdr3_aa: CSAHPGTGSYEQYF
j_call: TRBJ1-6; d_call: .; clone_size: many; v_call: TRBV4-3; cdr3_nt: TGCGCCAGCAGCCAAGATGGGGGGAATTCACCCCTCCACTTT; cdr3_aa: CASSQDGGNSPLHF
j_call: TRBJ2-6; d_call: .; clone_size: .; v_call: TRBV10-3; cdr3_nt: TGTGCCATCAGTGAGTCGGGGAAATCTGGGGCCAACGTCCTGACTTTC; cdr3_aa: CAISESGKSGANVLTF
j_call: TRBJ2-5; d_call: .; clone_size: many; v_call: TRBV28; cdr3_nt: TGTGCCAGCAGCTACTACCGGGACTTGCAAGAGACCCAGTACTTC; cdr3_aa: CASSYYRDLQETQYF
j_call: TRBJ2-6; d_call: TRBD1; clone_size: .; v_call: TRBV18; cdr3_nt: TGTGCCAGCTCACCAGGGCAGGGGGCGACTGGGGCCAACGTCCTGACTTTC; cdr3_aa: CASSPGQGATGANVLTF
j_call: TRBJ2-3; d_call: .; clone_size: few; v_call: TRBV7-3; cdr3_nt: TGTGCCAGCAGCTTAGTCCCCTACGGGGGATCTACAGATACGCAGTATTTT; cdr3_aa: CASSLVPYGGSTDTQYF
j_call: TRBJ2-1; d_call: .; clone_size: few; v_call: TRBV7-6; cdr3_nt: TGTGCCAGCAGCTTAGTATCTAACATCCGGGACAAGAACGTCAATGAGCAGTTCTTC; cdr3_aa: CASSLVSNIRDKNVNEQFF
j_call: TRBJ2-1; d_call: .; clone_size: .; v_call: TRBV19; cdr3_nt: TGTGCCAGTACCTTAGTGGCGAAGAGCTCCTACAATGAGCAGTTCTTC; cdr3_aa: CASTLVAKSSYNEQFF
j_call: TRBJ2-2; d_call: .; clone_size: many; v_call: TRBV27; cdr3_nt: TGTGCCAGCAGTTTTACAGTCTTCACCGGGGAGCTGTTTTTT; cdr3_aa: CASSFTVFTGELFF
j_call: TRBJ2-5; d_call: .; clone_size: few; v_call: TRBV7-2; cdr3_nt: TGTGCCAGCAGCTTAATTGGGGGACGAGAGACCCAGTACTTC; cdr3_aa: CASSLIGGRETQYF